Below are 27 T cell receptor beta chains sequenced from a single sample in a study of type 1 regulatory T cells. Study-level points and caveats: Type 1 regulatory T cells had a more restricted TCR repertoire than non-type 1 regulatory T cells.

These receptors lack a known antigen. TCRdb reprocessed the reads via MiXCR and lists one record per CDR3 protein. The repertoire holds 65,000 to 80,000 distinct CDR3 sequences, with less than 25% as singletons. Sequencing was carried out using cultured type 1 regulatory T (Tr1) cells, either the whole culture or a sorted fraction (not recorded which). The receptors were sampled from a human donor in good health.

The J gene is TRBJ2-1, the V gene TRBV25-1; 14 bases fit TRBD2. With 3 bases clipped from V and 7 bases from J, the junction kept 11 bases outside the gene matches. There are 18 residues in the CDR3. Germline V gives CDR1 MGHDK, CDR2 SYGVNS. This CDR3 reads CASSDLRLAGGSDNEQFF. The CDR3 DNA is TGTGCCAGCAGTGACCTTCGACTAGCGGGAGGGAGCGATAATGAGCAGTTCTTC.

The chain carries TRBV27 and TRBJ2-1; TRBD1 matches at 9 bases. Per germline, CDR1 MNHEY and CDR2 SMNVEV (reference sequence). The CDR3 runs to 17 residues. V lost 7 bases, J lost 8 bases, and 18 bases stayed unmatched. The CDR3 sequence is CASKRGYGTGQTDEQFF. CDR3 bases: TGTGCCAGCAAAAGAGGGTACGGGACAGGGCAGACGGATGAGCAGTTCTTC.

With regard to this clonotype: At one of its ends the junction is not consistent with the germline gene, which may arise from a read error. The rearrangement joins TRBV9 to TRBJ2-1; 7 nucleotides align to TRBD1. There are 16 residues in the CDR3. CDR1 SGDLS and CDR2 YYNGEE come from the germline V gene. The CDR3 DNA is TGTGCCAGCAGCGTTTCTACAGGGGCTTCCTACAACGAGCAGTTCTTC. As protein: CASSVSTGASYNEQFF.

This clonotype was observed a handful of times. V is TRBV12-3 or TRBV12-4 and J is TRBJ1-4; D is unresolved. Trimming removed 10 bases at V and 7 bases at J, with 10 bases between. The CDR3 runs to 11 residues. DNA of the CDR3: TGTGCCACCACCTCTCGTGAAAAACTGTTTTTT. Its translation: CATTSREKLFF.

The sample holds a few counts of this clonotype. The gene calls are TRBV25-1 and TRBJ1-5; D may be TRBD1 (5 bases). This CDR3 spans 14 amino acids. Germline V gene sequence: CDR1 MGHDK, CDR2 SYGVNS. Between the trimmed V and J ends, which lost 3 bases and 1 base, there was a span of 7 bases. CDR3 sequence reads: CASSDAGSNQPQHF. CDR3 bases: TGTGCCAGCAGTGACGCAGGGAGCAATCAGCCCCAGCATTTT.

The CDR3 bases are TGTGCCAGCAGTTTACAGGACTCCACTGAAGCTTTCTTT. It codes for CASSLQDSTEAFF. The genes are TRBV12-3 or TRBV12-4 and TRBJ1-1; unclear D gene. V was clipped by 2 bases and J by 4 bases, with 8 bases between them. The CDR3 extends over 13 amino acids.

This clonotype turned up a few times. V and J are TRBV10-3 and TRBJ1-5; D is unclear. Between the trimmed V and J ends, which lost 5 bases and 3 bases, there was a span of 11 bases. The CDR3 has 14 residues. Germline lookup yields CDR1 ENHRY and CDR2 SYGVKD. The CDR3 region has the DNA TGTGCCATCAGTTCCGGTAGTACCAATCAGCCCCAGCATTTT. This encodes CAISSGSTNQPQHF.

The table lists this clonotype with a few counts. This chain connects TRBV7-9 to TRBJ1-4; D is unresolved. This CDR3 comprises 13 residues. Germline CDR1 and CDR2: SEHNR and FQNEAQ (reference sequence). V lost 5 bases, J lost 0 bases, and 4 bases lay in between. The CDR3 coding sequence is TGTGCCAGCAGCAAAGCAACTAATGAAAAACTGTTTTTT. Translating gives CASSKATNEKLFF.

This clonotype has more than one count but fewer than ten. The chain is built from TRBV20-1 and TRBJ2-3, with D possibly being TRBD1 (5 bases). The CDR3 contains 12 residues. The V gene's germline CDR1 is DFQATT and CDR2 SNEGSKA (reference sequence). Trimming stripped 0 bases from V and 11 bases from J, with 12 bases between. The CDR3 coding sequence is TGCAGTGCTAGAGATCTACCCCAGGGGCAGTATTTT. It codes for CSARDLPQGQYF.

This clonotype was counted ten times or more. This chain joins TRBV30 and TRBJ1-2; no definite D call. The CDR3 sequence is 13 residues long. Germline CDR1 is GTSNPN and CDR2 is SVGIG (reference sequence). The V end lost 3 bases, the J end lost 2 bases, and 10 bases lay between the germline ends. The CDR3 DNA follows: TGTGCCTGGAGCTCCCCGCAGAACTATGGCTACACCTTC. Residues: CAWSSPQNYGYTF.

This clonotype was found a few times. The chain recombines TRBV28 with TRBJ2-1; D might be TRBD1 (6 bases). This CDR3 is built from 16 residues. V gave up 6 bases and J gave up 9 bases, with 24 bases separating them. The germline CDR1 and CDR2 sequences are MDHEN and SYDVKM. The CDR3 reads CASRSPGGEGLFEQFF. The CDR3 region has the DNA TGTGCCAGCAGGTCACCTGGGGGCGAGGGCTTGTTTGAGCAGTTCTTC.

This rearrangement joins TRBV5-1 to TRBJ2-3, with a possible D match to TRBD2 (5 bases). V was pared by 2 bases and J by 4 bases, with 14 bases between. The CDR3 is 15 residues long. Germline V gene data show CDR1 as SGHRS and CDR2 as YFSETQ. The CDR3 nucleotides are TGCGCCAGCAGCTTAAGTTTCGGGGTACCAGATACGCAGTATTTT. Its protein is CASSLSFGVPDTQYF.

The rearrangement uses TRBV29-1 and TRBJ1-1; D is undetermined. In germline, CDR1 is SQVTM, CDR2 ANQGSEA. The CDR3 consists of 12 residues. The ends were cut back, 3 bases at V and 5 bases at J, with 10 bases in the middle. The CDR3 region is CSVDRLGTEAFF. The CDR3 region has the DNA TGCAGCGTTGACAGGTTAGGAACTGAAGCTTTCTTT.

This clonotype was counted a few times. The chain couples TRBV20-1 to TRBJ2-1; D unresolved. This CDR3 is built from 13 residues. Per germline, CDR1 DFQATT and CDR2 SNEGSKA (reference sequence). V lost 5 bases and J 0 bases, leaving 8 bases between the germline ends. The CDR3 sequence: CSASTPSYNEQFF. In DNA form, the CDR3 reads TGCAGTGCTTCGACTCCCTCCTACAATGAGCAGTTCTTC.

In its sample, this clonotype was seen many times. V is TRBV12-3 or TRBV12-4 and J is TRBJ2-2; 10 bases agree with TRBD1. Trimming removed 6 bases from V and 6 bases from J; junction bases left unmatched: 4. The CDR3 contains 14 residues. The CDR3 sequence is CASRRQGAAGELFF. For the CDR3, the DNA is TGTGCCAGCAGAAGACAGGGGGCTGCCGGGGAGCTGTTTTTT.

By share, this clonotype ranks as medium-sized (0.01 to 0.1%). The gene calls are TRBV28 and TRBJ2-7, with D possibly matching TRBD2 (5 bases). V gave up 6 bases and J gave up 6 bases, with 6 bases separating them. The CDR3 is 10 amino acids. Germline CDR1 reads MDHEN; CDR2 reads SYDVKM. The CDR3, as DNA: TGTGCCAGCAGCGGGGTCGAGCAGTACTTC. Protein: CASSGVEQYF.

The chain has TRBV5-1 and TRBJ2-3; possibly TRBD2 for D (6 bases). V lost 5 bases and J 10 bases, leaving 20 bases between the germline ends. Per germline, CDR1 SGHRS and CDR2 YFSETQ. The CDR3 loop spans 14 amino acids. The DNA for the CDR3 is TGCGCCAGCAGACCACAGGATGCCTTAGCGGCGCAGTATTTT. This gives the protein CASRPQDALAAQYF.

This clonotype has more than one count but fewer than ten. The chain has TRBV20-1 and TRBJ1-2, with D perhaps TRBD1 (6 bases). Trimming pared 1 base from V and 4 bases from J, leaving 13 bases between. CDR3 length: 14 residues. CDR1 is DFQATT, CDR2 SNEGSKA, per germline (reference sequence). CDR3 nucleotides: TGCAGTGCTAGAGTACAGGGATTGGGCTATGGCTACACCTTC. Residues: CSARVQGLGYGYTF.

This clonotype has more than one count but fewer than ten. The chain links TRBV7-9 to TRBJ1-5; D is possibly TRBD1 (6 bases). Germline V gene data show CDR1 as SEHNR and CDR2 as FQNEAQ (reference sequence). The CDR3 spans 14 residues. V lost 4 bases and J lost 6, with 13 bases in between. In DNA, the CDR3 is TGTGCCAGCAGCTCCTCAGGGGCCGGTCAGCCCCAGCATTTT. It specifies CASSSSGAGQPQHF.

This clonotype was seen a few times. The chain links TRBV2 to TRBJ2-3; D remains unclear. The germline V gene encodes CDR1 SNHLY and CDR2 FYNNEI. The V end lost 0 bases, the J end lost 0 bases, and 4 bases lay between the germline ends. This CDR3 region has 14 residues. Here the CDR3 DNA reads TGTGCCAGCAGTGAAGCCCTCAGCACAGATACGCAGTATTTT. Its protein product is CASSEALSTDTQYF. Full variable domain (missing parts from reference TRBV2 and TRBJ2-3): EPEVTQTPSHQVTQMGQEVILRCVPISNHLYFYWYRQILGQKVEFLVSFYNNEISEKSEIFDDQFSVERPDGSNFTLKIRSTKLEDSAMYFCASSEALSTDTQYFGPGTRLTVL.

There are a few counts of this clonotype. The rearrangement uses TRBV12-3 or TRBV12-4 and TRBJ2-5; D might be TRBD1 or TRBD2, each matching 5 bases. This CDR3 is built from 13 residues. V was shortened by 5 bases and J by 2 bases, with 9 bases between the two germline ends. For the CDR3, the DNA is TGTGCCAGCAGTCCAGGGAGTCAAGAGACCCAGTACTTC. Its protein is CASSPGSQETQYF.

V and J are TRBV6-2 or TRBV6-3 and TRBJ2-1; 9 bases fit TRBD2. The CDR3 is made up of 15 amino acids. With 6 bases clipped from V and 6 bases from J, the junction kept 9 bases outside the gene matches. In germline, CDR1 is MNHEY, CDR2 SVGEGT. The CDR3: CASSPSASGINEQFF. Here the CDR3 DNA reads TGTGCCAGCAGCCCCTCGGCTAGCGGGATCAATGAGCAGTTCTTC.

This chain links TRBV2 with TRBJ2-3; 10 bases match TRBD2. CDR1 and CDR2 from the germline V gene are SNHLY and FYNNEI. Unmatched junction bases numbered 6, after V lost 8 bases and J lost 4 bases. The CDR3 consists of 14 residues. Here the CDR3 reads CASGLAEVADTQYF. CDR3 in DNA: TGTGCCAGCGGACTAGCGGAGGTGGCAGATACGCAGTATTTT.

The rearrangement joins TRBV5-1 to TRBJ2-1, with 9 bases aligning to TRBD2. Germline V gene sequence: CDR1 SGHRS, CDR2 YFSETQ. The ends lost 1 base at V and 9 bases at J; junction bases unmatched: 11. The CDR3 loop spans 16 amino acids. CDR3 nucleotide sequence: TGCGCCAGCAGCTTGTTGCTCGCGGGAGGGCAGGGTGAGCAGTTCTTC. This gives the protein CASSLLLAGGQGEQFF. Filled out from reference TRBV5-1 and TRBJ2-1, the complete variable domain reads KAGVTQTPRYLIKTRGQQVTLSCSPISGHRSVSWYQQTPGQGLQFLFEYFSETQRNKGNFPGRFSGRQFSNSRSEMNVSTLELGDSALYLCASSLLLAGGQGEQFFGPGTRLTVL.

The CDR3: CAIGRGVNGELFF. CDR3 coding DNA: TGTGCCATCGGTAGGGGCGTTAACGGGGAGCTGTTTTTT. The gene calls are TRBV10-3 and TRBJ2-2, with D possibly matching TRBD1 (5 bases). Trimming pared 8 bases from V and 7 bases from J, leaving 14 bases between. Germline V gene sequence: CDR1 ENHRY, CDR2 SYGVKD. The CDR3 is 13 amino acids.

The chain has TRBV5-5 and TRBJ1-6; 7 bases agree with TRBD1. Germline V lookup: CDR1 SGHKS, CDR2 YYEKEE (reference sequence). The junction had 8 bases not matched to a gene; V was cut back by 4 bases and J by 10 bases. The CDR3 has 14 amino acids. The chain's CDR3 is CASSRGQYKSPLHF. CDR3 bases: TGTGCCAGCAGCCGGGGACAGTACAAATCACCCCTCCACTTT.

This chain joins TRBV7-8 and TRBJ2-7, with 7 bases matching TRBD2. The CDR3 length is 14 residues. Germline lookup yields CDR1 SGHVS and CDR2 FQNEAQ. The V gene end was trimmed by 1 base and the J gene end by 3 bases; junction bases not matched to a gene: 3. The CDR3 nucleotides read TGTGCCAGCAGCTTAGTGGGGGGGTACTACGAGCAGTACTTC. Protein sequence: CASSLVGGYYEQYF.